Presented here are 27 T cell receptor beta chains from one specimen sequenced in a study of technical replicates of blood from a handful of donors. TCRdb's copy holds only in-frame clones and misses some; the assay was immunoSEQ multiplex PCR. The sample has roughly 70,000 clones, approximately 91% seen once. Sequencing used PBMCs. These receptor sequences come from a human donor in good health. Some clones in this sample may be carry-over from other donors' samples.

This clone showed up just once. The rearrangement joins TRBV7-9 to TRBJ1-5, with a possible D match to TRBD1 (5 bases). CDR3 length equals 16 residues. Germline loops: CDR1 SEHNR, CDR2 FQNEAQ (reference sequence). V was pared by 1 base and J by 5 bases, with 15 bases between. The CDR3 bases are TGTGCCAGCAGCTTAGGTTCGGGGGACCCGTATCAGCCCCAGCATTTT. This encodes CASSLGSGDPYQPQHF.

This clone was recorded once. Additional DNA sequences in this sample encode the identical CDR3. V gene TRBV5-6 combines with J gene TRBJ1-5; unclear D gene. This CDR3 has 15 residues. Germline values: CDR1 SGHDT, CDR2 YYEEEE. The ends were cut back, 0 bases at V and 2 bases at J, with 9 bases in the middle. The CDR3 coding sequence is TGTGCCAGCAGCTTGGCTGGCGAGGGCAATCAGCCCCAGCATTTT. Its translation is CASSLAGEGNQPQHF.

The J gene is TRBJ1-3, the V gene TRBV6-6, with a possible D match to TRBD1 (5 bases). CDR3 length: 16 residues. Germline CDR1 reads MNHNY; CDR2 reads SVGAGI (reference sequence). V was trimmed by 2 bases and J by 6 bases, leaving 17 bases between them. The DNA of the CDR3 is TGTGCCAGCAGTTACCCGCAGGGCAATCAGGAAAACACCATATATTTT. It yields the protein CASSYPQGNQENTIYF.

This chain links TRBV19 with TRBJ1-5; 7 nucleotides line up with TRBD1. The CDR3 loop spans 16 amino acids. Germline CDR1 LNHDA, CDR2 SQIVND (reference sequence). V dropped 2 bases and J dropped 1; count of bases not matched to a gene: 5. CDR3: CASSIIKGASNQPQHF. The CDR3 DNA reads TGTGCCAGTAGTATAATTAAGGGGGCAAGCAATCAGCCCCAGCATTTT.

J is TRBJ2-7 and V is TRBV7-2; D perhaps matches TRBD2 (6 bases). Germline values: CDR1 SGHTA, CDR2 FQGNSA. The CDR3 is 17 residues long. Trimming stripped 1 base from V and 3 bases from J, with 19 bases between. CDR3 sequence (DNA): TGTGCCAGCAGCTTAGAAAGGCCGGGACTCCCTCACTACGAGCAGTACTTC. Amino acid sequence: CASSLERPGLPHYEQYF.

The chain uses TRBV2 and TRBJ2-2; D call uncertain. The germline gives CDR1 SNHLY, CDR2 FYNNEI. The CDR3 length is 16 residues. The V gene lost 4 bases and the J gene lost 3 bases, with 15 bases spanning the gap. In nucleotides, the CDR3 is TGTGCCAGCAGTGGATTTTCGCAGGCTTACACCGGGGAGCTGTTTTTT. This codes for CASSGFSQAYTGELFF.

The CDR3 sequence: CASNELAGPLLETQYF. The CDR3 DNA reads TGTGCCAGCAACGAGCTAGCGGGGCCTCTACTAGAGACCCAGTACTTC. The chain joins TRBV5-8 to TRBJ2-5; 9 bases map to TRBD2. This CDR3 has 16 residues. The trim removed 6 bases at V and 4 bases at J, leaving 13 bases unmatched. CDR1 is SGHTS, CDR2 YDEGEE, per germline.

This chain links TRBV5-1 with TRBJ1-4, with TRBD1 as a possible D gene (6 bases). In germline, CDR1 is SGHRS, CDR2 YFSETQ. The CDR3 length is 16 residues. V shed 2 bases and J shed 7 bases, with 18 bases lying between them. Here the CDR3 DNA reads TGCGCCAGCAGCTTAGCAGGGGTCAGGTTTAGTGAAAAACTGTTTTTT. Translating it yields CASSLAGVRFSEKLFF.

The chain couples TRBV27 to TRBJ1-5; D gene uncertain. The CDR3 totals 15 residues. V dropped 1 base and J dropped 0 bases, with 7 bases sitting between them. Germline lookup yields CDR1 MNHEY and CDR2 SMNVEV (reference sequence). The CDR3 DNA sequence: TGTGCCAGCAGTTTATGGGCTGATAGCAATCAGCCCCAGCATTTT. Its translation is CASSLWADSNQPQHF.

This chain connects TRBV29-1 to TRBJ1-1; D may be TRBD1 (5 bases). V was cut by 7 bases and J by 1 base, with 13 bases left in between. The CDR3 has 13 residues. CDR1 SQVTM and CDR2 ANQGSEA come from the germline V gene. CDR3 in amino acids: CSAQGLANTEAFF. CDR3 coding DNA: TGCAGCGCTCAGGGTCTGGCGAACACTGAAGCTTTCTTT.

This rearrangement joins TRBV5-1 to TRBJ2-1; D possibly corresponds to TRBD2 (6 bases). Trimming pared 5 bases from V and 7 bases from J, leaving 13 bases between. This CDR3 spans 13 amino acids. CDR1 SGHRS and CDR2 YFSETQ come from the germline V gene. CDR3 protein: CASRRTSTNEQFF. CDR3 DNA: TGCGCCAGCAGGCGAACTAGCACAAATGAGCAGTTCTTC.

The chain joins TRBV6-1 to TRBJ1-4; 12 bases fit TRBD1. This CDR3 is 16 amino acids long. Germline lookup yields CDR1 MNHNS and CDR2 SASEGT. J lost 14 bases, V lost 0 bases, and 10 bases had no gene match. CDR3 region: CASSEALGQGAGTLFF. DNA for the CDR3: TGTGCCAGCAGTGAAGCGCTGGGACAGGGGGCCGGAACTCTGTTTTTT.

This clone was seen once. The chain combines TRBV9 with TRBJ2-3; 12 bases line up with TRBD2. Germline trimming cut 3 bases from V and 6 bases from J; bases unmatched to any gene: 5. The CDR3 length is 15 residues. Germline V gene lookup returns CDR1 SGDLS and CDR2 YYNGEE. CDR3 sequence: CASSGSSGRADTQYF. CDR3 sequence (DNA): TGTGCCAGCAGCGGATCTAGCGGGAGGGCGGATACGCAGTATTTT.

The chain uses TRBV7-2 and TRBJ2-2; D is unclear. The V end lost 5 bases, the J end lost 1 base, and 8 bases lay between the germline ends. The germline CDR1 and CDR2 sequences are SGHTA and FQGNSA. The CDR3 has 14 residues. CDR3 sequence: CASSRYRNTGELFF. The CDR3 DNA reads TGTGCCAGCAGCCGGTACAGGAACACCGGGGAGCTGTTTTTT.

The chain couples TRBV18 to TRBJ2-2, with 12 bases identical to TRBD1. With V trimmed by 4 bases and J by 7 bases, 4 bases remained unmatched. The CDR3 totals 15 residues. Per germline, CDR1 KGHSH and CDR2 LQKENI. This CDR3 reads CASSLGTGGIGELFF. The DNA for the CDR3 is TGTGCCAGCTCACTTGGGACAGGGGGCATCGGGGAGCTGTTTTTT. Full variable domain (outside the CDR3, taken from reference TRBV18 and TRBJ2-2): NAGVMQNPRHLVRRRGQEARLRCSPMKGHSHVYWYRQLPEEGLKFMVYLQKENIIDESGMPKERFSAEFPKEGPSILRIQQVVRGDSAAYFCASSLGTGGIGELFFGEGSRLTVL.

The V call is TRBV27, the J call TRBJ1-6; D ambiguous. Germline V gene sequence: CDR1 MNHEY, CDR2 SMNVEV (reference sequence). The CDR3 runs 15 residues. The germline V and J ends were trimmed by 4 bases and 0 bases, with 7 bases remaining between them. This CDR3 is CASSSASSYNSPLHF. CDR3 nucleotides: TGTGCCAGCAGTTCTGCCAGCTCCTATAATTCACCCCTCCACTTT.

This chain uses TRBV25-1 with TRBJ2-7; weak D call: TRBD1 (6 bases). This CDR3 contains 11 residues. Looked up from germline, CDR1 is MGHDK and CDR2 is SYGVNS. Trimming left V 7 bases short and J 4 bases short, with 8 bases between. The CDR3 region is CASNRGYEQYF. CDR3 DNA: TGTGCCAGCAATAGGGGGTACGAGCAGTACTTC.

This chain uses TRBV5-6 with TRBJ1-1; D is ambiguous. CDR1 is SGHDT and CDR2 is YYEEEE in the germline V gene. Between the trimmed V and J ends, which lost 0 bases and 4 bases, there was a span of 7 bases. This CDR3 region has 13 residues. CDR3 region: CASSLAGRTEAFF. The CDR3 DNA is TGTGCCAGCAGCTTGGCTGGGCGCACTGAAGCTTTCTTT.

The chain links TRBV7-3 to TRBJ2-7, with 9 bases identical to TRBD2. The V segment lost 0 bases and the J segment 0 bases; nucleotides outside the gene matches: 6. CDR1 and CDR2 (germline): SGHTA, FQGTGA. This CDR3 has 17 residues. The CDR3 coding sequence is TGTGCCAGCAGCTTAACTAGCGGGGGAGCAGTCTCCTACGAGCAGTACTTC. It codes for CASSLTSGGAVSYEQYF. The variable domain in full, completed from reference TRBV7-3 and TRBJ2-7, reads GAGVSQTPSNKVTEKGKYVELRCDPISGHTALYWYRQSLGQGPEFLIYFQGTGAADDSGLPNDRFFAVRPEGSVSTLKIQRTERGDSAVYLCASSLTSGGAVSYEQYFGPGTRLTVT.

The genes are TRBV10-2 and TRBJ1-1; D call uncertain. Germline values: CDR1 WSHSY, CDR2 SAAADI. V was cut by 5 bases and J by 5 bases, with 9 bases left in between. This CDR3 is built from 12 residues. The CDR3: CASSPGVTEAFF. The DNA for the CDR3 is TGCGCCAGCAGTCCCGGGGTGACTGAAGCTTTCTTT.

This clone was detected only once. This chain joins TRBV7-2 and TRBJ2-5; maybe TRBD2 (5 bases). This CDR3 region has 16 residues. Looked up from germline, CDR1 is SGHTA and CDR2 is FQGNSA. Trimming shortened V by 1 base and J by 2 bases, and 14 bases separated the two germline ends. CDR3: CASSLDLSGSQETQYF. DNA for the CDR3: TGTGCCAGCAGCTTAGATTTGTCGGGGTCGCAAGAGACCCAGTACTTC.

The chain carries TRBV25-1 and TRBJ2-5; a weak D match, TRBD1 (6 bases). This CDR3 is built from 13 residues. The V end lost 5 bases, the J end lost 0 bases, and 7 bases lay between the germline ends. In germline, CDR1 is MGHDK, CDR2 SYGVNS. CDR3 sequence reads: CASSRTDQETQYF. Written as DNA, the CDR3 is TGTGCCAGCAGTCGGACAGACCAAGAGACCCAGTACTTC.

The chain uses TRBV7-9 and TRBJ2-7, with D unclear. CDR3 length: 15 residues. Germline V gene sequence: CDR1 SEHNR, CDR2 FQNEAQ (reference sequence). The V gene lost 4 bases and the J gene lost 1 base, with 14 bases spanning the gap. CDR3 region: CASSSASGGSYEQYF. The CDR3 DNA reads as TGTGCCAGCAGCTCGGCCTCCGGCGGTTCCTACGAGCAGTACTTC.

The sample holds one count of this clone. The chain joins TRBV21-1 to TRBJ1-2; TRBD1, the table's D call, lacks a check against the DNA. TRBV21-1 is assigned pseudogene status. The CDR3 length is 12 residues. The CDR3 loop is CASSVTGNGYTF. CDR3 sequence (DNA): TGTGCCAGCAGCGTCACAGGGAATGGCTACACCTTC.

The rearrangement uses TRBV30 and TRBJ2-5, with D possibly TRBD1 on 6 matching bases. CDR3 length: 15 residues. Germline V gene data show CDR1 as GTSNPN and CDR2 as SVGIG (reference sequence). Deletions cut 5 bases from V and 0 bases from J, with 16 bases between. The CDR3 spells CAWGRGVANQETQYF. In DNA, the CDR3 is TGTGCCTGGGGCAGGGGAGTAGCGAACCAAGAGACCCAGTACTTC.

The gene calls are TRBV2 and TRBJ2-1; 13 bases are a match to TRBD2. CDR1 SNHLY and CDR2 FYNNEI come from the germline V gene. This CDR3 region has 16 residues. Germline trimming cut 4 bases from V and 6 bases from J; bases unmatched to any gene: 6. This CDR3 reads CASSVPTSGRANEQFF. CDR3 nucleotide sequence: TGTGCCAGCAGTGTCCCAACTAGCGGGAGGGCCAATGAGCAGTTCTTC.

The chain couples TRBV10-3 to TRBJ1-2; no clear D. Trimming took off 5 bases at V and 2 bases at J, with 9 bases between the two ends. CDR3 length equals 13 residues. Germline V gives CDR1 ENHRY, CDR2 SYGVKD. In nucleotides, the CDR3 is TGTGCCATCAGTAGCGGGGAAAACTATGGCTACACCTTC. Translating it yields CAISSGENYGYTF.